The subject of this entry is one T cell receptor beta chain. The CDR3 runs to 15 residues. V was trimmed by 5 bases and J by 1 base, leaving 12 bases between them. Germline-derived CDR1 and CDR2 are SEHNR and FQNEAQ (reference sequence). The authors spiked synthetic TCR analog templates into each PCR. TCRdb's copy holds only in-frame clones and misses some; the assay was immunoSEQ multiplex PCR. There are some 84,000 clones in the sample; about nine tenths occur only once, and 4.5% to 6.5% lies in the top ten. This sample was taken from a study of PD-L1 blockade in urothelial cancer. Study at large: T cell content in blood samples showed a median of 141,255.

This sample comprised PBMCs, obtained around atezolizumab (anti-PD-L1) treatment. The J gene is TRBJ1-3, the V gene TRBV7-9, with D unclear. This TCR derives from a woman between 65 and 79 years old with urothelial cancer. Here the CDR3 DNA reads TGTGCCAGCAGCCCGTACGGGAGTTCTGGAAACACCATATATTTT. Residues: CASSPYGSSGNTIYF.